The 17 T cell receptor beta chains presented below share a single source sample, sequenced in a study of T-cell memory formation after mild COVID-19. TCRdb re-called the 5' RACE reads with MiXCR, one entry per CDR3 protein. This table holds under 200,000 distinct CDR3 sequences, 9.5% to 13% found once. The sequenced material came from PBMCs or a T cell subset sorted from them (not recorded which). The receptors originated from a man aged 18 to 29 who had mild COVID-19 (a few samples of this study predate the infection). Cell type and time point are not known.

The genes are TRBV4-1 and TRBJ2-5; no clear D gene. The ends were cut back, 3 bases at V and 5 bases at J, with 7 bases in the middle. The CDR3 totals 12 residues. The germline gives CDR1 MGHRA, CDR2 YSYEKL. CDR3 nucleotides: TGCGCCAGCAGCCACCCCCGGGAGACCCAGTACTTC. It specifies CASSHPRETQYF.

This chain connects TRBV6-2 or TRBV6-3 to TRBJ2-5; D is perhaps TRBD1 (6 bases). V was shortened by 2 bases and J by 3 bases, with 10 bases between the two germline ends. The CDR3 is 14 amino acids. Per the germline V gene, CDR1 is MNHEY and CDR2 is SVGEGT. The CDR3 loop is CASSYHEGEETQYF. CDR3 DNA: TGTGCCAGCAGTTACCACGAGGGGGAAGAGACCCAGTACTTC.

This clonotype was counted at least ten times. The V and J genes are TRBV29-1 and TRBJ2-1, with D tentatively TRBD2 (6 bases). Germline CDR1 is SQVTM and CDR2 is ANQGSEA. The CDR3 has 14 residues. The V end lost 6 bases, the J end lost 2 bases, and 14 bases lay between the germline ends. In DNA, the CDR3 is TGCAGCGTGGGTACTAGCTTCCCCTACAATGAGCAGTTCTTC. Translated: CSVGTSFPYNEQFF.

This rearrangement joins TRBV20-1 to TRBJ1-5; TRBD1 is a possible D gene (5 bases). V was cut by 3 bases and J by 4 bases, with 10 bases left in between. The CDR3 covers 13 residues. CDR1 and CDR2 from the germline V gene are DFQATT and SNEGSKA (reference sequence). The CDR3: CSARGVLNQPQHF. The DNA of the CDR3 is TGCAGTGCTAGGGGGGTCCTTAATCAGCCCCAGCATTTT.

This clonotype has ten or more counts. This rearrangement joins TRBV5-5 to TRBJ1-1; 8 bases are shared with TRBD1. Trimming took 5 bases from V and 1 from J; bases not matched to a gene: 10. Germline values: CDR1 SGHKS, CDR2 YYEKEE (reference sequence). This CDR3 contains 16 residues. Here the CDR3 reads CASRRGQGPQNTEAFF. The CDR3 coding sequence is TGTGCCAGCAGAAGAGGACAGGGCCCCCAGAACACTGAAGCTTTCTTT.

The rearrangement joins TRBV2 to TRBJ1-2; weak D call: TRBD1 (5 bases). The germline V gene has CDR1 SNHLY and CDR2 FYNNEI. Between the trimmed V and J ends, which lost 9 bases and 4 bases, there was a span of 15 bases. The CDR3 contains 13 residues. CDR3 nucleotide sequence: TGTGCCAGGCCCAAGGGACGCCTCTATGGCTACACCTTC. It codes for CARPKGRLYGYTF. Supplemented by reference TRBV2 and TRBJ1-2, the full variable domain reads EPEVTQTPSHQVTQMGQEVILRCVPISNHLYFYWYRQILGQKVEFLVSFYNNEISEKSEIFDDQFSVERPDGSNFTLKIRSTKLEDSAMYFCARPKGRLYGYTFGSGTRLTVV.

The CDR3 DNA is TGTGCCAGCAGCCGGGGGTATCTTTACACCGGGGAGCTGTTTTTT. Protein product: CASSRGYLYTGELFF. V and J are TRBV3-1 and TRBJ2-2, with D perhaps TRBD1 or TRBD2 (5 bases each). There are 15 residues in the CDR3. Trimming cost V 4 bases and J 3 bases, with 12 bases left between them. CDR1 and CDR2 from the germline V gene are LGHDT and YNNKEL (reference sequence).

The chain couples TRBV4-1 to TRBJ2-1; unclear D gene. Germline CDR1 and CDR2: MGHRA and YSYEKL. Deletions cut 6 bases from V and 3 bases from J, with 12 bases between. The CDR3 contains 14 residues. The CDR3 here is CASRGLGSYNEQFF. In DNA form, the CDR3 reads TGCGCCAGCAGAGGCCTCGGTAGCTACAATGAGCAGTTCTTC.

This clonotype was found a few times. This chain connects TRBV14 to TRBJ1-3; tentative D call: TRBD1 (6 bases). The CDR3 spans 14 residues. Germline V gene data show CDR1 as SGHDN and CDR2 as FVKESK. V was trimmed by 4 bases and J by 4 bases, leaving 11 bases between them. Here the CDR3 reads CASSPPGVGNTIYF. The CDR3 DNA follows: TGTGCCAGCAGCCCCCCAGGGGTCGGAAACACCATATATTTT.

The rearrangement links TRBV24-1 to TRBJ2-5, with D perhaps TRBD1 or TRBD2 (6 bases each). Germline-derived CDR1 and CDR2 are KGHDR and SFDVKD. Trimming left V 5 bases short and J 5 bases short, with 17 bases between. CDR3 length: 15 amino acids. The CDR3 nucleotides read TGTGCCACCAGTGGTTGGTCCGGGGGCAGGGAGACCCAGTACTTC. It specifies CATSGWSGGRETQYF.

This clonotype was recorded a few times. CDR3: CSARPRVGAVTFF. For the CDR3, the DNA is TGCAGTGCTAGACCCCGGGTAGGGGCGGTTACGTTTTTT. The genes are TRBV20-1 and TRBJ1-4, with D perhaps TRBD1 (5 bases). CDR1 is DFQATT, CDR2 SNEGSKA, per germline (reference sequence). V was pared by 2 bases and J by 16 bases, with 20 bases between. CDR3 size: 13 residues.

J is TRBJ1-5 and V is TRBV12-3 or TRBV12-4; weak D call: TRBD1 (5 bases). This CDR3 comprises 16 residues. Trimming removed 6 bases from V and 1 base from J, with 16 bases in between. The CDR3 sequence is CASSPLGLGSNQPQHF. CDR3 DNA: TGTGCCAGCAGCCCCTTGGGGCTCGGAAGCAATCAGCCCCAGCATTTT.

This clonotype was observed a handful of times. This rearrangement joins TRBV6-5 to TRBJ2-7, with a weak D call TRBD1 (6 bases). The CDR3 length is 15 residues. The germline V gene has CDR1 MNHEY and CDR2 SVGAGI. Trimming took off 0 bases at V and 1 base at J, with 10 bases between the two ends. In nucleotides, the CDR3 is TGTGCCAGCAGTTACTCTCCTGGACAGTCCTACGAGCAGTACTTC. Protein product: CASSYSPGQSYEQYF.

This clonotype was counted a single time. The chain employs TRBV18 and TRBJ1-6; 8 bases agree with TRBD1. CDR3 length: 17 amino acids. Trimming removed 5 bases from V and 7 bases from J; junction bases left unmatched: 13. The germline V gene has CDR1 KGHSH and CDR2 LQKENI. CDR3 nucleotides: TGTGCCAGCTCAGCGCTGCTGACAGGGGCGGAGAATTCACCCCTCCACTTT. It specifies CASSALLTGAENSPLHF.

This sequence joins TRBV30 and TRBJ1-4, with unresolved D. CDR3 length equals 13 residues. CDR1 GTSNPN and CDR2 SVGIG come from the germline V gene (reference sequence). V was shortened by 4 bases and J by 8 bases, with 14 bases between the two germline ends. The CDR3 protein is CAWTLDSDEKLFF. CDR3 in DNA: TGTGCCTGGACATTGGACTCGGACGAAAAACTGTTTTTT.

The chain carries TRBV12-3 or TRBV12-4 and TRBJ2-1, with D maybe TRBD1 (5 bases). Trimming shortened V by 11 bases and J by 9 bases, and 23 bases separated the two germline ends. The CDR3 spans 14 residues. The CDR3 sequence: CAAALRSGAGEQFF. For the CDR3, the DNA is TGTGCCGCCGCCCTTCGAAGTGGGGCAGGTGAGCAGTTCTTC.

This clonotype appeared a few times. The rearrangement uses TRBV7-8 and TRBJ1-5; 7 bases are a match to TRBD1. Germline trimming cut 0 bases from V and 6 bases from J; bases unmatched to any gene: 8. The CDR3 totals 16 residues. Germline values: CDR1 SGHVS, CDR2 FQNEAQ. This chain's CDR3 is CASSLALQGSSQPQHF. Written as DNA, the CDR3 is TGTGCCAGCAGCTTAGCTCTACAGGGGAGTAGTCAGCCCCAGCATTTT.